This TCR beta chain is from a study of cytomegalovirus exposure and HLA in healthy donors. The PCR ran on 60 Vbeta and 13 Jbeta primers. Data came from immunoSEQ multiplex PCR; TCRdb stores just in-frame clones and leaves some out. The repertoire consists of roughly 84,000 clones, with less than 85% occurring once and the leading ten covering roughly 12%. The specimen was PBMCs. This receptor was taken from a human donor in good health.

This CDR3 is CASSVDVRHLSSYNSPLHF. CDR3 coding DNA: TGTGCCAGCAGCGTAGATGTTAGACACCTGAGCTCCTATAATTCACCCCTCCACTTT. This sequence joins TRBV9 and TRBJ1-6; D gene ambiguous. This CDR3 is 19 amino acids long. CDR1 is SGDLS, CDR2 YYNGEE, per germline. Trimming stripped 0 bases from V and 0 bases from J, with 16 bases between. Complete variable domain (other parts from reference TRBV9 and TRBJ1-6): DSGVTQTPKHLITATGQRVTLRCSPRSGDLSVYWYQQSLDQGLQFLIQYYNGEERAKGNILERFSAQQFPDLHSELNLSSLELGDSALYFCASSVDVRHLSSYNSPLHFGNGTRLTVT.